This paragraph reports one TCR beta chain. The clone's antigen remains unknown. The record has no base qualities; no much larger clone is one base away. The entry originates in a study of T cell responses to AZD1222 COVID-19 vaccine (dated by TCRdb to 2020 to 2023). For the study in its entirety: TCR sequencing was performed for roughly 250 trial participants, of whom about 200 were given two doses of AZD1222 and some 26 were given two doses of MenACWY control vaccine. Enrollment into the trials was organized by age into subgroups of 18-55, 56-69 and 70-plus years, and those subgroups contained roughly 160, 29 and 62 TCR-sequenced participants, respectively. Findings and caveats that apply to the study as a whole: Because no samples from the day 14 peak response were available, repertoires could be characterized only after the peak T cell response. Conclusions about previously exposed vaccinees are limited because only five or six AZD1222 recipients were SARS-CoV-2 seropositive at baseline. Reportedly, almost half of the unique spike-specific TCRs recognized epitopes lying outside the regions that are mutated in the B.1.351 and B.1.1.7 variants. Participants were mostly white British, with more females than males. The authors suggested clonal diversity may have been underestimated. Vaccine-associated CD4 TCRs spanned the whole spike protein, with dominant responses in regions 160-218 and 743-854. The 56-69-year group was small, and its depth increase did not reach significance, likely because of low power. After two AZD1222 doses, both the breadth and the depth of spike-specific TCRs were significantly higher than at day 0 and than in MenACWY recipients.

The time point tag for this specimen amounts to: sample from adult after SARS-CoV-2 infection, after symptom onset. Two convalescent COVID-19 patients, sampled after symptom onset from adults with prior SARS-CoV-2 infection, were also TCR-sequenced for comparison. The CDR3 regions of human TCRbeta chains were analyzed by immunosequencing. Under the source paper's analysis protocol: TCRs in the repertoires were matched against a reference library of SARS-CoV-2-specific TCRs that had been generated with the MIRA antigen-specificity platform. Breadth was defined as the fraction of unique TCRs that were SARS-CoV-2-associated, and depth was defined as the fraction of total T cells that were SARS-CoV-2-associated. Using the MIRA data, every spike-specific TCR was mapped to the spike region that the TCR reacted to and assigned to either a CD4 or a CD8 class. Log10-transformed breadth and depth values were compared by one-way ANOVA with Sidak's multiple comparisons tests. TCRdb took over this immuneACCESS table, retaining in-frame rearrangements with V and J assigned. Such tables are incomplete; in checked studies, under half of the missing clones stem from an unresolved V gene, and the remainder is unexplained. V, J and clone size are those of that table, while D and trimming were read from the DNA. The sample profile shows over 120,000 clones; around 92% of them were found once. The top ten clonotypes cover 12% of the sample.

Including the terminal cysteine and phenylalanine, the CDR3 comprises 16 residues. Just the 48-base CDR3 DNA is kept, in frame starting at base 1. From a lookup of the germline V gene, CDR1 and CDR2 are SGHTA and FQGTGA. V trim: 2 bases; J trim: 6 bases; unmatched bases: 10. This receptor was taken from an adult who had recovered from COVID-19. The sample consisted of peripheral blood, taken after recovery from COVID-19. The chain uses TRBV7-3 and TRBJ2-7; 10 bases in between match TRBD2. The sequenced DNA: TGTGCCAGCAGCTTATACTGGCCTAGCGGGAGTTCCGAGCAGTACTTC. It translates as CASSLYWPSGSSEQYF.